Presented here are 5 T cell receptor beta chains from one specimen sequenced in a study of T cells in Graves' hyperthyroidism and ophthalmopathy. TCR beta CDR3 sequences were amplified from RNA transcripts. In the first-round RT-PCR of the TCR CDR3, the HTBI primer set was used. TCRdb used MiXCR to reprocess the multiplex PCR reads, holding one entry per CDR3 protein. The sample records approximately 710,000 distinct CDR3 sequences, 17% being singletons. The sequenced material came from blood. These receptors originate from a man over 45 with Graves' hyperthyroidism.

This clonotype was recorded many times. The rearrangement links TRBV7-9 to TRBJ2-1; 10 bases align to TRBD2. The CDR3 runs to 15 residues. In germline, CDR1 is SEHNR, CDR2 FQNEAQ (reference sequence). V trimming: 4 bases; J trimming: 11 bases; junction bases outside the gene matches: 11. The CDR3 is CASSSSGTSDPQQFF. In DNA form, the CDR3 reads TGTGCCAGCAGCTCGTCCGGGACTAGCGATCCCCAGCAGTTCTTC.

The sample holds many counts of this clonotype. This rearrangement joins TRBV2 to TRBJ2-7; perhaps TRBD2 as D (6 bases). Germline CDR1 and CDR2: SNHLY and FYNNEI. The V gene lost 6 bases and the J gene lost 6 bases, with 18 bases spanning the gap. The CDR3 covers 14 residues. In DNA form, the CDR3 reads TGTGCCAGCAGCATCGGGGGACCCTCAGGCGAGCAGTACTTC. As protein: CASSIGGPSGEQYF.

This clonotype has ten or more counts. The chain employs TRBV27 and TRBJ1-5; D gene ambiguous. Germline V gene sequence: CDR1 MNHEY, CDR2 SMNVEV (reference sequence). There are 13 residues in the CDR3. V was trimmed by 3 bases and J by 4 bases, leaving 7 bases between them. The CDR3 nucleotides are TGTGCCAGCAGTTTCCTAGGTAATCAGCCCCAGCATTTT. Encoded protein: CASSFLGNQPQHF.

The chain links TRBV5-1 to TRBJ1-5; D is unclear. The V gene's germline CDR1 is SGHRS and CDR2 YFSETQ. Trimming removed 3 bases from V and 7 bases from J, with 14 bases in between. The CDR3 is 14 amino acids. The CDR3 DNA reads TGCGCCAGCAGCTCGGATGTCGGCCAACAGCCCCAGCATTTT. Translation gives CASSSDVGQQPQHF.

J is TRBJ2-1 and V is TRBV27; no clear D. Trimming removed 1 base at V and 1 base at J, with 5 bases between. The CDR3 has 14 amino acids. Germline V gene data show CDR1 as MNHEY and CDR2 as SMNVEV (reference sequence). CDR3 protein: CASSLYGSYNEQFF. As DNA, the CDR3 is TGTGCCAGCAGTTTATATGGTTCCTACAATGAGCAGTTCTTC.